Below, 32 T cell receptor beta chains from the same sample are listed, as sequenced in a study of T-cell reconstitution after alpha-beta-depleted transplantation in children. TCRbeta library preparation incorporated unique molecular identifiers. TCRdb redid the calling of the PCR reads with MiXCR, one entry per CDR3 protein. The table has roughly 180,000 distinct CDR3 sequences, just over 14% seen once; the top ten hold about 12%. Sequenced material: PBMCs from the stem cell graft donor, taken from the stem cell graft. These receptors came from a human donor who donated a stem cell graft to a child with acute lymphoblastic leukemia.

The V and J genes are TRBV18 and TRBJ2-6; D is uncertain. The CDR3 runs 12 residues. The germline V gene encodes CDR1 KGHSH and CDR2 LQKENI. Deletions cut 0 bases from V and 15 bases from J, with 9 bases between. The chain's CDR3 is CASSPPQKGLTF. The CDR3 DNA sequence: TGTGCCAGCTCACCACCGCAGAAGGGCCTGACTTTC. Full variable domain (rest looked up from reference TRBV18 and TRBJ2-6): NAGVMQNPRHLVRRRGQEARLRCSPMKGHSHVYWYRQLPEEGLKFMVYLQKENIIDESGMPKERFSAEFPKEGPSILRIQQVVRGDSAAYFCASSPPQKGLTFGAGSRLTVL.

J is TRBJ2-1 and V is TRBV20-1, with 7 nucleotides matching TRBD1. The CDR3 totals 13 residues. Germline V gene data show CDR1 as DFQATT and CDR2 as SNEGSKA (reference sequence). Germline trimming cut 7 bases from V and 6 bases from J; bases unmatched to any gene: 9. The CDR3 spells CSVLRQGANEQFF. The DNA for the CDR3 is TGCAGTGTGTTGAGACAGGGTGCCAATGAGCAGTTCTTC.

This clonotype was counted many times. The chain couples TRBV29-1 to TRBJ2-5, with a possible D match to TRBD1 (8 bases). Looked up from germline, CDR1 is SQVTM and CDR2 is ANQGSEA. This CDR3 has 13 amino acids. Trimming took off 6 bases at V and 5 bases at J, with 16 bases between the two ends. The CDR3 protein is CSVSGQGGETQYF. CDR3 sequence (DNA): TGCAGCGTATCCGGACAGGGAGGGGAGACCCAGTACTTC.

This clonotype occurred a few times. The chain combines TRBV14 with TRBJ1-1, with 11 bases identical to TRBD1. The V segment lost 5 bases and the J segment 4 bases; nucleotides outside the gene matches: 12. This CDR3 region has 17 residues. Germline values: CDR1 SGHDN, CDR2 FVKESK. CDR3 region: CASSYVRDRGLGTEAFF. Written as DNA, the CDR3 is TGTGCCAGCAGCTACGTCCGGGACAGGGGGTTGGGCACTGAAGCTTTCTTT.

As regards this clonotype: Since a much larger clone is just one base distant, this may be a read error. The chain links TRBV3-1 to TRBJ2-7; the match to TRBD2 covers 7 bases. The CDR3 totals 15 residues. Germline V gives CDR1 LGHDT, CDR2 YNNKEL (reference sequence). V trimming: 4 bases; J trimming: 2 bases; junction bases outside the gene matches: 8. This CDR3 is CASSPPASGPYEQYF. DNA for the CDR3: TGTGCCAGCAGCCCCCCGGCTAGCGGTCCCTACGAGCAGTACTTC.

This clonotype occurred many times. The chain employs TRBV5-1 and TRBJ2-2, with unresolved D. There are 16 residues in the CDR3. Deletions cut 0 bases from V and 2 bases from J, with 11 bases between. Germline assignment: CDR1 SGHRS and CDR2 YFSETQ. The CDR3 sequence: CASSLAVGANTGELFF. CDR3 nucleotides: TGCGCCAGCAGCTTGGCCGTAGGCGCCAACACCGGGGAGCTGTTTTTT.

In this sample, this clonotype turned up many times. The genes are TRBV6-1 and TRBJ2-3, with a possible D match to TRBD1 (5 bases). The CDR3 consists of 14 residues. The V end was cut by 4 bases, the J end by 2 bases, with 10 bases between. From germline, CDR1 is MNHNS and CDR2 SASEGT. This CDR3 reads CASSVDRTTDTQYF. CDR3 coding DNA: TGTGCCAGCAGTGTCGACAGAACCACAGATACGCAGTATTTT.

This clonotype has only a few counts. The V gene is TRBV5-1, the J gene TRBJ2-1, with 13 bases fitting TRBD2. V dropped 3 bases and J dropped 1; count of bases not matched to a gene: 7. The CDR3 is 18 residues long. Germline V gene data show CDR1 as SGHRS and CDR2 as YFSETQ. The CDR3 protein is CASSSGLAGDVSYNEQFF. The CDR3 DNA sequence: TGCGCCAGCAGCTCCGGACTAGCGGGAGATGTGTCCTACAATGAGCAGTTCTTC.

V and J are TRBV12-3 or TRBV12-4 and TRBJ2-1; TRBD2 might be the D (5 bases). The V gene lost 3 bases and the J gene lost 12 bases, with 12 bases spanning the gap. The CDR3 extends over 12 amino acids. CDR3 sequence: CASSFPSSRQFF. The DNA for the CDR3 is TGTGCCAGCAGTTTTCCTAGCTCCCGGCAGTTCTTC.

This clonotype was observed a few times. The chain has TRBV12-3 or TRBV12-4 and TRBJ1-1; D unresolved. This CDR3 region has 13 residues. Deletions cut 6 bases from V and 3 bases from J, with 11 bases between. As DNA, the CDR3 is TGTGCCAGCAGCTCCCAGGAGTACACTGAAGCTTTCTTT. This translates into CASSSQEYTEAFF.

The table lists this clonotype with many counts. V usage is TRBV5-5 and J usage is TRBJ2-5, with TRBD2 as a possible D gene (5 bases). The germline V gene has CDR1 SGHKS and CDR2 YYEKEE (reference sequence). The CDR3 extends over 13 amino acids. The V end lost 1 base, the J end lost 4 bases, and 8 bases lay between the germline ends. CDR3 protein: CASSLPGSETQYF. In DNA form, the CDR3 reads TGTGCCAGCAGCTTGCCGGGATCAGAGACCCAGTACTTC.

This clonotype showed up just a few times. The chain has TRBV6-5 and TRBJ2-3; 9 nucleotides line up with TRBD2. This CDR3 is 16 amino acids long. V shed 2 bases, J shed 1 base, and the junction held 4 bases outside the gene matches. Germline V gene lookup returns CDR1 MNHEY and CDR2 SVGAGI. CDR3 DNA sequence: TGTGCCAGCAGTTACACCCCTAGCGGGGGCACAGATACGCAGTATTTT. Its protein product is CASSYTPSGGTDTQYF.

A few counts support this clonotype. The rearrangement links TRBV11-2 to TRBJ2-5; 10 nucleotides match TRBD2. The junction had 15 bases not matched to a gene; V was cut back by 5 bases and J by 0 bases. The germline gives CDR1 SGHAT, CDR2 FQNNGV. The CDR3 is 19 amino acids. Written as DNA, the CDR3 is TGTGCCAGCAGCCCTTTACCCCCTGGACTAGCGGCTTACCAAGAGACCCAGTACTTC. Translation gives CASSPLPPGLAAYQETQYF.

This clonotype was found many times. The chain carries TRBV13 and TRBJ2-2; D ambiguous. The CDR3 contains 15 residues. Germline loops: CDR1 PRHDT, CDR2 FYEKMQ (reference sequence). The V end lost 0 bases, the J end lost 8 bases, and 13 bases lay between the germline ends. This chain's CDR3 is CASSLGHSGRGELFF. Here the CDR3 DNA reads TGTGCCAGCAGCTTAGGCCACTCCGGCAGAGGGGAGCTGTTTTTT.

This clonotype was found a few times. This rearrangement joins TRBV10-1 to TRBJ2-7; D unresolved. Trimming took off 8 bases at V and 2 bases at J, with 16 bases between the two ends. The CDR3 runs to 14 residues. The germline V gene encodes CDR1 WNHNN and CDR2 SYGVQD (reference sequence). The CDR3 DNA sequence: TGCGCCAGCCAGCCCGCGGACGCGGCCTACGAGCAGTACTTC. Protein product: CASQPADAAYEQYF.

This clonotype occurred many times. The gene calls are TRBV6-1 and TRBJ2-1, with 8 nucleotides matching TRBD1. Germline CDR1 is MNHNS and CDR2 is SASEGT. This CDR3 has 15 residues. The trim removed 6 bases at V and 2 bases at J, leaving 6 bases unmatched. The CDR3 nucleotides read TGTGCCAGCAGCCCGACAGGGGACACCTACAATGAGCAGTTCTTC. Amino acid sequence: CASSPTGDTYNEQFF.

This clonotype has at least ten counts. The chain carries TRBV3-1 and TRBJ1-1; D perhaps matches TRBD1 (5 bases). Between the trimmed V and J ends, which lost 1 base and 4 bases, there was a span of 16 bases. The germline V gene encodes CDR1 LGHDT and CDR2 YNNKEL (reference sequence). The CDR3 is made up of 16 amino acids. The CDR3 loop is CASSQAGARRGTEAFF. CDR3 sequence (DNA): TGTGCCAGCAGCCAAGCCGGGGCTCGGCGGGGCACTGAAGCTTTCTTT. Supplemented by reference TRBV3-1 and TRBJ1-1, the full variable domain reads DTAVSQTPKYLVTQMGNDKSIKCEQNLGHDTMYWYKQDSKKFLKIMFSYNNKELIINETVPNRFSPKSPDKAHLNLHINSLELGDSAVYFCASSQAGARRGTEAFFGQGTRLTVV.

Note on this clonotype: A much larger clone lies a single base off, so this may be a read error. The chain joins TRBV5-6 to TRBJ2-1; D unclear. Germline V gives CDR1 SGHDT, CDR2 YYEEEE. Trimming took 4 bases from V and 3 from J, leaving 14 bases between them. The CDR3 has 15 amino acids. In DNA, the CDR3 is TGTGCCAGCAGCCGGCGGCCCATTTTCTACAATGAGCAGTTCTTC. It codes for CASSRRPIFYNEQFF.

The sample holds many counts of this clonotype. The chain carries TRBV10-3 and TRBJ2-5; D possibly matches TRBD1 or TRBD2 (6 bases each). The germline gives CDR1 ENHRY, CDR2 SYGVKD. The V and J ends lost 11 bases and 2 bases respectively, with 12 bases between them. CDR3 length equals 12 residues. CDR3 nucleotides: TGTGCCGCCGGAGGGGGGCAAGAGACCCAGTACTTC. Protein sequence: CAAGGGQETQYF.

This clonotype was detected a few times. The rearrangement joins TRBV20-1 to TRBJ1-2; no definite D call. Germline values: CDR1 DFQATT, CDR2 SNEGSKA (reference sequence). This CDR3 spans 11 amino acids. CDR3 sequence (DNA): TGCAAATGCCCGAATAACTATGGCTACACCTTC. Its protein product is CKCPNNYGYTF.

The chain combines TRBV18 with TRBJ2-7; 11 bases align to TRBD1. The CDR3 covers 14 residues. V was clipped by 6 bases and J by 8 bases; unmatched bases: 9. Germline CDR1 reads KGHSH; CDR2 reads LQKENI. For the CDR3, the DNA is TGTGCCAGCTCGACCGGGACAGGGGGTGAAAAGCAGTACTTC. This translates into CASSTGTGGEKQYF.

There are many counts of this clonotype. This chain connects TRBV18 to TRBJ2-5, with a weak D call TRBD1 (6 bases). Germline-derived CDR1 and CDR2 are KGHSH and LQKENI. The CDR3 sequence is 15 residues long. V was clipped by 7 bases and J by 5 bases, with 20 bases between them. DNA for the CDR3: TGTGCCAGCTTCGGAAACGCCGGACAGAGGGAGACCCAGTACTTC. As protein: CASFGNAGQRETQYF.

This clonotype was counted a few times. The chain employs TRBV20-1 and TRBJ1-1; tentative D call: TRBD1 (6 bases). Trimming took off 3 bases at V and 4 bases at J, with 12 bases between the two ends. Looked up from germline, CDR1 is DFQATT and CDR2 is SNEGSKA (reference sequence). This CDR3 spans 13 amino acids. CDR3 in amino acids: CSARGGGGTEAFF. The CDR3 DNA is TGCAGTGCTAGGGGGGGAGGGGGCACTGAAGCTTTCTTT.

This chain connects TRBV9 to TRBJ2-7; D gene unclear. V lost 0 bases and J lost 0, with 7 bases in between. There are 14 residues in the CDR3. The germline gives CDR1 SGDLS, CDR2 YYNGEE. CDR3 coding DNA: TGTGCCAGCAGCGTAGGGCGGACCTCCTACGAGCAGTACTTC. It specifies CASSVGRTSYEQYF. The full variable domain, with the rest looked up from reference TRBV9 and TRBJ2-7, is DSGVTQTPKHLITATGQRVTLRCSPRSGDLSVYWYQQSLDQGLQFLIQYYNGEERAKGNILERFSAQQFPDLHSELNLSSLELGDSALYFCASSVGRTSYEQYFGPGTRLTVT.

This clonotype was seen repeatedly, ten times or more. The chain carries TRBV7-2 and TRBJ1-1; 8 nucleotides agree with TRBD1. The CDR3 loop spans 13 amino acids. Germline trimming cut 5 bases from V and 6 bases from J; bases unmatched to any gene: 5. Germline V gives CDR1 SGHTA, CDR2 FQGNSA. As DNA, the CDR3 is TGTGCCAGCAGCCGACAGGGGAGCCCTGAAGCTTTCTTT. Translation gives CASSRQGSPEAFF.

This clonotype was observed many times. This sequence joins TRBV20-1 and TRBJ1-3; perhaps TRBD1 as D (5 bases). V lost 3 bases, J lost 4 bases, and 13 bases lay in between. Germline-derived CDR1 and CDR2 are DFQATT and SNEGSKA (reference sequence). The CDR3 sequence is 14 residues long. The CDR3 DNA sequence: TGCAGTGCTAGGGGCGGGGGGTCAGGAAACACCATATATTTT. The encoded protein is CSARGGGSGNTIYF.

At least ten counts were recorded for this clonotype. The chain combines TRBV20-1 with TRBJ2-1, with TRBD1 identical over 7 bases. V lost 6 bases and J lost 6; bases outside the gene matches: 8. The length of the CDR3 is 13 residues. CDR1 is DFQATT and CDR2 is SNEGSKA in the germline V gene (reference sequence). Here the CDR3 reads CSAGQEVPNEQFF. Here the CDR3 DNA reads TGCAGTGCCGGACAGGAGGTACCCAATGAGCAGTTCTTC.

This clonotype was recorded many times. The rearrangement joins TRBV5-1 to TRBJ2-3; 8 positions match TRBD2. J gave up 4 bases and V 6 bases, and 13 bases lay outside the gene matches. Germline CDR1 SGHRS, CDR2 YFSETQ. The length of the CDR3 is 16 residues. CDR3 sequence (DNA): TGCGCCAGCACCGTCGCCCCCACGGGAGGGGCAGATACGCAGTATTTT. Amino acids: CASTVAPTGGADTQYF. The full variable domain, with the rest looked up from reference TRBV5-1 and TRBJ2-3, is KAGVTQTPRYLIKTRGQQVTLSCSPISGHRSVSWYQQTPGQGLQFLFEYFSETQRNKGNFPGRFSGRQFSNSRSEMNVSTLELGDSALYLCASTVAPTGGADTQYFGPGTRLTVL.

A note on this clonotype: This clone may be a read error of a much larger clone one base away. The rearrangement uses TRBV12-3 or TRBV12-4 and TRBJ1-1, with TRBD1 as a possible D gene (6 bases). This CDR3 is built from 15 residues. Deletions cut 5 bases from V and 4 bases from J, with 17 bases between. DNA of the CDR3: TGTGCCAGCAGTCACGGACAGAAGTTGGGCACTGAAGCTTTCTTT. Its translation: CASSHGQKLGTEAFF.

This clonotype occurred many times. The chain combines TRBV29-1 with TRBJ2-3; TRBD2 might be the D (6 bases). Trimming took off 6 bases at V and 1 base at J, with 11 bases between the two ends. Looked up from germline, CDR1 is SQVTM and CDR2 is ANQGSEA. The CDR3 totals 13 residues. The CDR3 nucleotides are TGCAGCGTGGAGCGGGCGCGCACAGATACGCAGTATTTT. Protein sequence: CSVERARTDTQYF.

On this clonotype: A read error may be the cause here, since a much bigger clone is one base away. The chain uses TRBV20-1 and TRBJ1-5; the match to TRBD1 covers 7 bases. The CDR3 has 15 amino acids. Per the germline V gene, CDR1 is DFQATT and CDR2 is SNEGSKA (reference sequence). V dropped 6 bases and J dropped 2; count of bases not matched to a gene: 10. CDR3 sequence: CSAKDRSYGNQPQHF. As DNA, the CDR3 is TGCAGTGCCAAGGACAGGTCGTACGGCAATCAGCCCCAGCATTTT.

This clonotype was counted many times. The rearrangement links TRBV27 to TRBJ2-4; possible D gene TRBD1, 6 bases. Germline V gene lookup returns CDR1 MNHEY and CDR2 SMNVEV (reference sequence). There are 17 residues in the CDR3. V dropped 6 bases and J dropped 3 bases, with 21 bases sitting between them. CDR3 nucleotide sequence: TGTGCCAGCAGCCACCACAGGGTTGAAGTTGACAAAAACATTCAGTACTTC. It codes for CASSHHRVEVDKNIQYF.